This entry lists 23 T cell receptor beta chains sequenced from one sample in a study of OX40 agonist ivuxolimab in advanced cancers. Library construction relied on the immunoSEQ multiplex PCR assay. TCRdb limited this immuneACCESS table to in-frame rearrangements with V and J called. A share of clones is missing; checked studies link under half to unresolved V genes, and the rest is unexplained. This sample lists approximately 33,000 clones; 90% to 95% were detected once. The ten largest make up about 25% of the sample. Specimen: CD4+ or CD8+ T cells sorted from blood, collected in a trial of the OX40 agonist ivuxolimab. The source of these receptors is an adult with an advanced solid tumor such as melanoma, head and neck, liver or kidney cancer.

The chain has TRBV9 and TRBJ1-2; a weak D match, TRBD1 (6 bases). CDR3 length: 15 residues. Per germline, CDR1 SGDLS and CDR2 YYNGEE. Trimming stripped 4 bases from V and 5 bases from J, with 18 bases between. The CDR3 sequence is CASSLTSGARYGYTF. The CDR3 bases are TGTGCCAGCAGCCTCACGTCGGGGGCAAGATATGGCTACACCTTC.

The chain couples TRBV27 to TRBJ2-1; no definite D call. Between the trimmed V and J ends, which lost 4 bases and 5 bases, there was a span of 6 bases. Germline V gives CDR1 MNHEY, CDR2 SMNVEV (reference sequence). There are 12 residues in the CDR3. Here the CDR3 reads CASSSQHNEQFF. The CDR3 DNA reads as TGTGCCAGCAGTTCTCAACACAATGAGCAGTTCTTC.

This clone was seen only once. V is TRBV19 and J is TRBJ2-3; D unclear. Germline values: CDR1 LNHDA, CDR2 SQIVND (reference sequence). V dropped 5 bases and J dropped 2 bases, with 20 bases sitting between them. The CDR3 has 17 residues. CDR3 sequence (DNA): TGTGCCAGTAGTCCCGCCCGTACGAGGTGGCTCACAGATACGCAGTATTTT. Protein sequence: CASSPARTRWLTDTQYF. Full variable domain (rest looked up from reference TRBV19 and TRBJ2-3): DGGITQSPKYLFRKEGQNVTLSCEQNLNHDAMYWYRQDPGQGLRLIYYSQIVNDFQKGDIAEGYSVSREKKESFPLTVTSAQKNPTAFYLCASSPARTRWLTDTQYFGPGTRLTVL.

The chain is built from TRBV19 and TRBJ2-5; D gene uncertain. V gave up 4 bases and J gave up 1 base, with 10 bases separating them. Germline V gene lookup returns CDR1 LNHDA and CDR2 SQIVND (reference sequence). CDR3 size: 14 residues. As DNA, the CDR3 is TGTGCCAGTAGTAATGGTAGCAGCCAAGAGACCCAGTACTTC. Translated, it gives CASSNGSSQETQYF.

This chain connects TRBV11-2 to TRBJ1-4; D is undetermined. Trimming left V 5 bases short and J 5 bases short, with 15 bases between. Per germline, CDR1 SGHAT and CDR2 FQNNGV. The CDR3 loop spans 15 amino acids. The CDR3, as DNA: TGTGCCAGCAGCCCCCTGATGGGGTCAAATGAAAAACTGTTTTTT. Protein product: CASSPLMGSNEKLFF.

V and J are TRBV11-2 and TRBJ2-1; 7 nucleotides line up with TRBD2. V shed 5 bases, J shed 0 bases, and the junction held 4 bases outside the gene matches. Germline values: CDR1 SGHAT, CDR2 FQNNGV. The CDR3 contains 15 residues. The DNA for the CDR3 is TGTGCCAGCAGCCCGACTAGCCTCTCCTACAATGAGCAGTTCTTC. It is translated as CASSPTSLSYNEQFF.

The rearrangement joins TRBV2 to TRBJ1-1, with D unresolved. Germline CDR1 SNHLY, CDR2 FYNNEI. The CDR3 has 15 residues. V lost 2 bases and J 3 bases, leaving 13 bases between the germline ends. CDR3 in amino acids: CASSEISQWDTEAFF. Written as DNA, the CDR3 is TGTGCCAGCAGTGAAATATCACAATGGGACACTGAAGCTTTCTTT.

This clone was detected once. V usage is TRBV2 and J usage is TRBJ2-7; TRBD2 matches at 7 bases. The CDR3 is 13 residues long. The ends lost 5 bases at V and 4 bases at J; junction bases unmatched: 5. Germline CDR1 is SNHLY and CDR2 is FYNNEI. CDR3 in amino acids: CASSRGDYYEQYF. CDR3 DNA: TGTGCCAGCAGTCGTGGGGACTATTACGAGCAGTACTTC.

This clone was picked up a small number of times. V is TRBV10-1 and J is TRBJ2-7, with TRBD2 matching 8 bases. Germline CDR1 and CDR2: WNHNN and SYGVQD (reference sequence). This CDR3 has 14 residues. With 0 bases clipped from V and 3 bases from J, the junction kept 1 base outside the gene matches. This chain's CDR3 is CASSESLAGYEQYF. CDR3 nucleotide sequence: TGCGCCAGCAGTGAGTCGCTAGCGGGCTACGAGCAGTACTTC.

The V and J genes are TRBV19 and TRBJ1-2; TRBD1 matches at 8 bases. Trimming at V came to 4 bases and at J to 3 bases, leaving 7 bases not matched to a gene. The germline CDR1 and CDR2 sequences are LNHDA and SQIVND (reference sequence). There are 15 residues in the CDR3. The CDR3 DNA is TGTGCCAGTAGTACTGCCGACAGGGGTTACTATGGCTACACCTTC. Its protein is CASSTADRGYYGYTF.

This clone was found once. This chain joins TRBV11-1 and TRBJ2-1, with D hard to call. Per the germline V gene, CDR1 is SGHAT and CDR2 is FQDESV (reference sequence). The ends were cut back, 4 bases at V and 5 bases at J, with 6 bases in the middle. The CDR3 contains 12 residues. DNA for the CDR3: TGTGCCAGCAGCTCGCTGGACAATGAGCAGTTCTTC. This encodes CASSSLDNEQFF.

V and J are TRBV10-1 and TRBJ2-1, with 15 bases aligning to TRBD2. The CDR3 is made up of 15 amino acids. The germline V gene encodes CDR1 WNHNN and CDR2 SYGVQD (reference sequence). The V gene end was trimmed by 5 bases and the J gene end by 9 bases; junction bases not matched to a gene: 5. CDR3 DNA: TGCGCCAGCAGTAACGGACTAGCGGGAGGGGTTGAGCAGTTCTTC. Protein: CASSNGLAGGVEQFF.

Note on this clone: At the DNA level, this CDR3 is encoded by other sequences in the same sample as well. This chain uses TRBV19 with TRBJ1-2; D possibly corresponds to TRBD1 (5 bases). The CDR3 consists of 14 residues. The V gene lost 3 bases and the J gene lost 4 bases, with 12 bases spanning the gap. Germline CDR1 is LNHDA and CDR2 is SQIVND (reference sequence). DNA of the CDR3: TGTGCCAGTAGTATTTTGGACACCGGCTATGGCTACACCTTC. This sequence encodes CASSILDTGYGYTF.

The chain uses TRBV5-1 and TRBJ1-1; tentative D call: TRBD1 (5 bases). The ends were cut back, 4 bases at V and 1 base at J, with 17 bases in the middle. This CDR3 has 16 amino acids. Germline V lookup: CDR1 SGHRS, CDR2 YFSETQ. CDR3 protein: CASSPEPTGPNTEAFF. Here the CDR3 DNA reads TGCGCCAGCAGCCCAGAGCCTACGGGACCGAACACTGAAGCTTTCTTT.

The chain couples TRBV4-2 to TRBJ1-1, with a tentative D call TRBD1 (6 bases). Germline CDR1 is LGHNA and CDR2 is YNFKEQ. The V end was cut by 5 bases, the J end by 1 base, with 14 bases between. The CDR3 has 15 residues. The CDR3 bases are TGTGCCAGCAGCGGACCGGGACACCAGAACACTGAAGCTTTCTTT. It translates to CASSGPGHQNTEAFF.

This sequence joins TRBV7-3 and TRBJ2-2; the D gene could be TRBD1 or TRBD2 (6 bases each). V gave up 1 base and J gave up 0 bases, with 9 bases separating them. The germline V gene has CDR1 SGHTA and CDR2 FQGTGA. There are 16 residues in the CDR3. The CDR3 protein is CASSLIGGANTGELFF. The CDR3 coding sequence is TGTGCCAGCAGCTTAATCGGGGGCGCGAACACCGGGGAGCTGTTTTTT.

This sequence joins TRBV7-9 and TRBJ1-2; 9 bases align to TRBD1. The CDR3 runs to 16 residues. Germline CDR1 and CDR2: SEHNR and FQNEAQ (reference sequence). Trimming cost V 2 bases and J 3 bases; bases outside gene matches: 7. This chain's CDR3 is CASSLMAGQGDYGYTF. DNA of the CDR3: TGTGCCAGCAGCTTAATGGCGGGACAGGGCGACTATGGCTACACCTTC.

This clone was detected a few times. This sequence joins TRBV7-2 and TRBJ2-5, with 9 nucleotides matching TRBD2. Germline V gene sequence: CDR1 SGHTA, CDR2 FQGNSA. J gave up 5 bases and V 2 bases, and 6 bases lay outside the gene matches. CDR3 size: 15 residues. This CDR3 reads CASSLLLAGRETQYF. The DNA for the CDR3 is TGTGCCAGCAGCTTACTGCTAGCGGGGAGGGAGACCCAGTACTTC.

The chain has TRBV28 and TRBJ2-3, with 11 nucleotides matching TRBD2. The CDR3 spans 17 residues. V was pared by 6 bases and J by 0 bases, with 8 bases of the junction left unmatched. CDR1 MDHEN and CDR2 SYDVKM come from the germline V gene. The CDR3 coding sequence is TGTGCCAGCAGCACCTTACTAGCGGGAGCTAGCACAGATACGCAGTATTTT. Translated: CASSTLLAGASTDTQYF.

The V call is TRBV19, the J call TRBJ2-2; D is unresolved. The CDR3 runs to 15 residues. Germline assignment: CDR1 LNHDA and CDR2 SQIVND (reference sequence). Trimming cost V 2 bases and J 0 bases, with 7 bases left between them. The CDR3 is CASSIMGSNTGELFF. Here the CDR3 DNA reads TGTGCCAGTAGTATAATGGGATCGAACACCGGGGAGCTGTTTTTT.

Comments on this clone: It is unclear where the CDR3 begins or ends on the DNA, so no DNA is shown, and the CDR3 is as TCRdb lists it. The chain is built from TRBV21-1 and TRBJ1-4; the DNA was not compared with TRBD1, the D call given in the table. TRBV21-1 is a recognized pseudogene. The CDR3 is 19 residues long, ends included. The CDR3: CASSNPWGTGTKDNEKLFF.

This rearrangement joins TRBV4-1 to TRBJ1-1, with TRBD1 as a possible D gene (6 bases). Trimming took off 7 bases at V and 3 bases at J, with 18 bases between the two ends. This CDR3 is built from 15 residues. The germline V gene has CDR1 MGHRA and CDR2 YSYEKL. The CDR3 region has the DNA TGCGCCAGCACTCTCCATCGGGCAGGGGACACTGAAGCTTTCTTT. As protein: CASTLHRAGDTEAFF.

The J gene is TRBJ2-7, the V gene TRBV29-1; D possibly corresponds to TRBD2 (5 bases). Trimming pared 8 bases from V and 5 bases from J, leaving 19 bases between. Germline V gene sequence: CDR1 SQVTM, CDR2 ANQGSEA. The CDR3 length is 13 residues. The CDR3 sequence is CSSRAQSPHEQYF. CDR3 DNA sequence: TGCAGCTCGAGGGCACAGTCTCCCCACGAGCAGTACTTC.